Listed here are 26 T cell receptor beta chains from one sample, sequenced in a study of tumor and adjacent non-tumor tissue in lung cancer. The library came from three nested PCR rounds adapted from ARM-PCR protocols. MiXCR was run by TCRdb on the multiplex PCR reads, yielding one entry per CDR3 protein. Of 85,000 to 100,000 distinct CDR3 sequences listed, about 70% are singletons. This sample's RNA came from whole unsorted tissue. Sequencing was performed on lung tumor tissue. The origin of the receptors is a man between 60 and 75 years old with non-small cell lung cancer.

About this clonotype itself: The junction departs from germline at one end; a sequencing error may be responsible. The chain combines TRBV11-1 with TRBJ2-7; 7 positions agree with TRBD1. The CDR3 is made up of 16 amino acids. Germline CDR1 SGHAT, CDR2 FQDESV (reference sequence). CDR3 region: CDSSLDRAGVSYKHYF. As DNA, the CDR3 is TGTGACAGCAGCCTCGACAGGGCCGGGGTTTCCTACAAGCACTACTTC.

The gene calls are TRBV10-3 and TRBJ2-2, with D perhaps matching TRBD1 (6 bases). The CDR3 runs to 15 residues. V was pared by 6 bases and J by 8 bases, with 19 bases between. CDR1 and CDR2 (germline): ENHRY, SYGVKD. CDR3 residues: CAIRPRSQGPGELFF. In nucleotides, the CDR3 is TGTGCCATCAGGCCCCGGTCGCAGGGGCCTGGGGAGCTGTTTTTT.

With regard to this clonotype: One end of the junction does not line up with germline, which may come from a read error. The J gene is TRBJ1-2, the V gene TRBV5-4, with D unclear. Germline lookup yields CDR1 SGHNT and CDR2 YYREEE (reference sequence). The CDR3 is 12 amino acids. The CDR3 region has the DNA TGTGCCAGCAGTACCTCAGACTATGGCTACAGCTTC. Protein: CASSTSDYGYSF.

Concerning this clonotype: Without the conserved terminal phenylalanine or tryptophan, this CDR3 likely stems from a read error. The DNA is omitted, as the CDR3 cannot be located on it reliably, and the CDR3 follows TCRdb's listing. The chain couples TRBV6-5 to TRBJ2-1; TRBD1 is taken as the D call from the table, unchecked against the DNA. The germline CDR1 and CDR2 sequences are MNHEY and SVGAGI. The CDR3 spans 17 residues, counting both ends. CDR3: CASSYSAGPDSYNVQLL.

The gene calls are TRBV11-1 and TRBJ2-7, with D possibly matching TRBD2 (6 bases). Germline loops: CDR1 SGHAT, CDR2 FQDESV (reference sequence). V lost 5 bases, J lost 7 bases, and 15 bases lay in between. The CDR3 spans 13 residues. CDR3 DNA sequence: TGTGCCAGCAGCAAGGGACTGACGGGGGAGCAGTACTTC. It encodes CASSKGLTGEQYF.

A note on this clonotype: A much larger clone differs from this one at a single base, so this may be a read error. V usage is TRBV12-3 or TRBV12-4 and J usage is TRBJ2-3; TRBD2 aligns across 8 bases. CDR3 length equals 19 residues. The V and J ends lost 7 bases and 0 bases, in that order; junction bases with no gene match: 18. CDR3 loop: CASTDPGGAGRWSTDTQYF. The CDR3 bases are TGTGCCAGCACCGACCCGGGGGGGGCAGGGAGATGGAGCACAGATACGCAGTATTTT.

Concerning this clonotype itself: A much larger clone is a single base away; this may be a read error. The V gene is TRBV20-1, the J gene TRBJ2-5; TRBD1 is a possible D gene (5 bases). The V end was cut by 5 bases, the J end by 10 bases, with 23 bases between. CDR3 length: 14 amino acids. CDR1 and CDR2 from the germline V gene are DFQATT and SNEGSKA (reference sequence). This CDR3 reads CSAAQTTGVGIQYF. CDR3 nucleotides: TGCAGTGCTGCCCAAACTACAGGAGTAGGGATCCAGTACTTC.

This chain's CDR3 is CSAPTGEADTIYF. For the CDR3, the DNA is TGCAGTGCCCCGACAGGGGAGGCGGACACCATATATTTT. The chain has TRBV20-1 and TRBJ1-3, with TRBD1 identical over 8 bases. The CDR3 is made up of 13 amino acids. Germline CDR1 reads DFQATT; CDR2 reads SNEGSKA (reference sequence). V shed 6 bases, J shed 8 bases, and the junction held 9 bases outside the gene matches.

Turning to this clonotype: The conserved closing phenylalanine or tryptophan is absent in this CDR3, likely reflecting a read error. No DNA is shown, since the ends of the CDR3 on it are uncertain; the CDR3 is the one TCRdb lists. The chain combines TRBV6-2 or TRBV6-3 with TRBJ2-1; the table's D call, TRBD2, was not checked against the DNA. The CDR3 has 16 amino acids, counting both end residues. CDR1 is MNHEY, CDR2 SVGEGT, per germline. The CDR3 loop is CTSSTPIIAGDNEKFS.

Concerning this clonotype itself: Since a much larger clone is just one base distant, this may be a read error. The J gene is TRBJ2-7, the V gene TRBV20-1, with unresolved D. Germline loops: CDR1 DFQATT, CDR2 SNEGSKA (reference sequence). The CDR3 spans 14 residues. This CDR3 is CTASLSNQILEQYF. The CDR3 DNA is TGCACTGCTAGTTTGAGCAATCAGATTCTGGAGCAGTACTTC.

For this clonotype: At one end the junction does not follow the germline gene, possibly because of a read error. CDR3 sequence (DNA): TGTGCCAGCAGCCTTCGAAGGGGTTACTCCGAAGTTTTCTTT. It yields the protein CASSLRRGYSEVFF. The gene calls are TRBV5-4 and TRBJ1-1, with a possible D match to TRBD1 (5 bases). The CDR3 is 14 residues long. Germline-derived CDR1 and CDR2 are SGHNT and YYREEE (reference sequence). Full variable domain (rest looked up from reference TRBV5-4 and TRBJ1-1): ETGVTQSPTHLIKTRGQQVTLRCSSQSGHNTVSWYQQALGQGPQFIFQYYREEENGRGNFPPRFSGLQFPNYSSELNVNALELDDSALYLCASSLRRGYSEVFFGQGTRLTVV.

A word on this clonotype: The CDR3 carries no conserved terminal phenylalanine or tryptophan, so it likely arises from a read error. The rearrangement joins TRBV7-9 to TRBJ1-1; no reliable D call. This CDR3 is 15 amino acids long. Germline CDR1 reads SEHNR; CDR2 reads FQNEAQ (reference sequence). CDR3 nucleotides: TGTGCCAGAAGCTTAGTGGTGCCGATGAACACTAAAGCTTTCCTT. This gives the protein CARSLVVPMNTKAFL.

In regard to this clonotype: Given a much more abundant clone one base away, this may be a read error. V gene TRBV28 combines with J gene TRBJ2-5; D is ambiguous. The CDR3 extends over 13 amino acids. Germline V CDR1 and CDR2: MDHEN, SYDVKM. CDR3 in amino acids: CASRGTVQGTQYF. The CDR3 nucleotides read TGTGCCAGCAGAGGAACAGTTCAAGGGACCCAGTACTTC.

Ten or more counts support this clonotype. CDR3 loop: CASTMTGGEQYF. The CDR3 DNA sequence: TGTGCCAGCACCATGACAGGGGGCGAGCAGTACTTC. J is TRBJ2-7 and V is TRBV12-3 or TRBV12-4; TRBD1 agrees at 9 bases. The CDR3 spans 12 residues. Losses at the gene ends were 7 bases for V and 6 bases for J; bases not matched to a gene: 4.

About this clonotype: The conserved closing phenylalanine or tryptophan is absent in this CDR3, likely reflecting a read error. The chain carries TRBV7-8 and TRBJ2-7, with D perhaps matching TRBD1 or TRBD2 (6 bases each). The CDR3 loop spans 14 amino acids. The V end was cut by 1 base, the J end by 10 bases, with 17 bases between. Germline-derived CDR1 and CDR2 are SGHVS and FQNEAQ. The CDR3 spells CASSLVVGGSEQYL. The CDR3 DNA sequence: TGTGCCAGCAGCTTAGTAGTCGGGGGCTCGGAACAGTACCTC.

This clonotype was picked up a small number of times. A much larger clone differs from this one at a single base, so this may be a read error. This chain connects TRBV10-3 to TRBJ2-2; D gene uncertain. The germline V gene has CDR1 ENHRY and CDR2 SYGVKD. The CDR3 contains 14 residues. The CDR3 DNA reads TGTACCATCAGTGAGTCGACTTCCACCGGGGAGCTGTTTTTT. Translating it yields CTISESTSTGELFF.

The V and J genes are TRBV29-1 and TRBJ2-1; 8 bases agree with TRBD2. V was pared by 6 bases and J by 10 bases, with 5 bases of the junction left unmatched. The CDR3 contains 11 residues. Germline assignment: CDR1 SQVTM and CDR2 ANQGSEA. CDR3 sequence reads: CSVQAGGEQFF. The CDR3 DNA follows: TGCAGCGTCCAGGCGGGGGGAGAGCAGTTCTTC.

With regard to this clonotype: At one boundary the junction diverges from the germline segment, which might be a read error. The chain has TRBV11-1 and TRBJ2-1; 10 nucleotides line up with TRBD1. The CDR3 covers 18 residues. Per the germline V gene, CDR1 is SGHAT and CDR2 is FQDESV (reference sequence). The CDR3 DNA sequence: TGTGTCAGCAGCTTACCCCGGACAGGGGGGCCTCCCTACAATGAGCAGTTCTTC. This codes for CVSSLPRTGGPPYNEQFF. Complete variable domain (other parts from reference TRBV11-1 and TRBJ2-1): EAEVAQSPRYKITEKSQAVAFWCDPISGHATLYWYRQILGQGPELLVQFQDESVVDDSQLPKDRFSAERLKGVDSTLKIQPAELGDSAMYLCVSSLPRTGGPPYNEQFFGPGTRLTVL.

With regard to this clonotype: A junction end diverges from the germline sequence, so it may reflect a read error. The rearrangement uses TRBV19 and TRBJ2-5, with 7 positions matching TRBD1. The CDR3 spans 13 residues. Germline V gene data show CDR1 as LNHDA and CDR2 as SQIVND (reference sequence). The CDR3 DNA reads TGTGCCAATAGTCGGACAGGTCAAGAGACCCAGTACTTC. It is translated as CANSRTGQETQYF.

With regard to this clonotype: This may arise from a read error, as a much more abundant clone is one base away. The chain combines TRBV5-1 with TRBJ2-5; D gene unclear. The CDR3 has 13 residues. CDR1 and CDR2 (germline): SGHRS, YFSETQ. Trimming pared 4 bases from V and 5 bases from J, leaving 12 bases between. The CDR3 here is CASSVGPWETQYF. CDR3 DNA: TGCGCCAGCAGCGTCGGTCCGTGGGAGACCCAGTACTTC.

For this clonotype: A read error is likely, as this CDR3 ends without the conserved phenylalanine or tryptophan. This chain connects TRBV11-3 to TRBJ2-7; D might be TRBD1 or TRBD2, each matching 6 bases. This CDR3 is 17 amino acids long. The germline V gene encodes CDR1 SGHNT and CDR2 YENEEA. The CDR3 nucleotides are TGTACCAGCAGCTCCCACAGGATCGGGGGCGCGAGAAACGACCAGTACATC. Its protein is CTSSSHRIGGARNDQYI.

Notes on this clonotype: As the CDR3 is not closed by the conserved phenylalanine or tryptophan, this likely results from a read error. This sequence joins TRBV20-1 and TRBJ1-2; possible D gene TRBD1, 5 bases. The CDR3 sequence is 13 residues long. V dropped 5 bases and J dropped 8 bases, with 18 bases sitting between them. Germline CDR1 reads DFQATT; CDR2 reads SNEGSKA (reference sequence). CDR3 residues: CSASPGTLGGYTL. The CDR3 DNA reads TGCAGTGCTTCCCCCGGGACTCTGGGAGGCTACACCCTC.

This clonotype was detected many times. J is TRBJ2-3 and V is TRBV30, with TRBD2 identical over 9 bases. Per germline, CDR1 GTSNPN and CDR2 SVGIG (reference sequence). After removal of 5 bases from V and 2 bases from J, the junction contained 2 bases not matched to a gene. The CDR3 sequence is 13 residues long. The CDR3 DNA follows: TGTGCCTGGGAGCGGGAGGCCACAGATACGCAGTATTTT. It specifies CAWEREATDTQYF.

Concerning this clonotype itself: The conserved phenylalanine or tryptophan normally closing the CDR3 is absent here, so this likely arose from a read error. This rearrangement joins TRBV11-1 to TRBJ2-7, with D unclear. Germline CDR1 reads SGHAT; CDR2 reads FQDESV (reference sequence). The CDR3 covers 14 residues. The DNA of the CDR3 is TGTGCCCGCAGCTTTCCGGGCGGCGCCTACGAGCAGTACCTC. Protein: CARSFPGGAYEQYL.

A few counts support this clonotype. It may be a read error: a sequence one base away is much more abundant. V usage is TRBV7-9 and J usage is TRBJ2-2; 7 nucleotides align to TRBD2. CDR3 size: 14 residues. Germline assignment: CDR1 SEHNR and CDR2 FQNEAQ (reference sequence). CDR3 DNA: TGTGCCAGCAGTCGGGGGGAGTACACCTGGGAGCTGTTTTTT. This gives the protein CASSRGEYTWELFF.

The chain uses TRBV7-2 and TRBJ2-6, with D possibly being TRBD2 (5 bases). V was cut by 3 bases and J by 0 bases, with 15 bases left in between. The CDR3 totals 18 residues. From germline, CDR1 is SGHTA and CDR2 FQGNSA. CDR3 protein: CASSFFSGGLSGANVLTF. The CDR3 bases are TGTGCCAGCAGCTTTTTCTCGGGCGGGCTCTCTGGGGCCAACGTCCTGACTTTC.